This T cell receptor beta chain emerged from a study of blood T cell repertoires in COVID-19. TCRdb's table, derived via immunoSEQ multiplex PCR, lists solely in-frame clones and lacks some. The table includes 140,000 or so clones, around 87% detected once. The germline CDR1 and CDR2 sequences are MNHEY and SVGAGI. This CDR3 has 15 amino acids. V shed 0 bases and J shed 2 bases, with 8 bases lying between them. The chain joins TRBV6-5 to TRBJ1-3, with D hard to call. Input material: peripheral blood. This receptor was obtained from a man aged 45 to 65 who had recovered from COVID-19. CDR3 bases: TGTGCCAGCAGTTACTCGACGGGGACTGGAAACACCATATATTTT. The encoded protein is CASSYSTGTGNTIYF.